The 3 T cell receptor beta chains below were found in one sample sequenced in a study of metastatic and nonmetastatic thyroid tumors (dated by TCRdb to 2019 to 2021). The library was prepared using PCR. TCRdb lists the instrument as Illumina HiSeq 4000. TCRdb trimmed public reads at Q25 via fastp, called clones via MiXCR and kept in-frame beta chains. Recorded for this sample are approximately 70,000 clones; 4% to 4.5% of them occurred a single time. The ten largest clones add up to about a fifth of the sample. None of the patients had been given any treatment before thyroid surgery. The specimen was blood. The receptors come from a female donor with papillary thyroid cancer or a benign thyroid nodule (not recorded which). Some clones in this sample may be carry-over from other donors' samples.

As for this clone: A junction end diverges from the germline sequence, so it may reflect a read error. The rearrangement joins TRBV6-5 to TRBJ2-1; D is unclear. CDR3 size: 13 residues. The germline V gene has CDR1 MNHEY and CDR2 SVGAGI. CDR3 DNA sequence: TGTGTCAGCAGTTCCATTACTATCAATGAGCAGTTCTTC. This gives the protein CVSSSITINEQFF.

This clone was counted between two and nine times. This chain links TRBV27 with TRBJ2-2; the match to TRBD1 covers 8 bases. The CDR3 loop spans 17 amino acids. From germline, CDR1 is MNHEY and CDR2 SMNVEV (reference sequence). The V segment lost 4 bases and the J segment 7 bases; nucleotides outside the gene matches: 14. CDR3 nucleotides: TGTGCCAGCAGTTACTACCCACCAGGGGGCTACAACGGGGAGCTGTTTTTT. This codes for CASSYYPPGGYNGELFF.

The V and J genes are TRBV6-2 or TRBV6-3 and TRBJ2-7; D assignment may be TRBD1 or TRBD2 (5 bases each). The CDR3 length is 15 residues. Germline CDR1 reads MNHEY; CDR2 reads SVGEGT. V shed 2 bases and J shed 1 base, with 12 bases lying between them. As DNA, the CDR3 is TGTGCCAGCAGTTACACGTCAGGGAGTTCCTACGAGCAGTACTTC. It codes for CASSYTSGSSYEQYF.